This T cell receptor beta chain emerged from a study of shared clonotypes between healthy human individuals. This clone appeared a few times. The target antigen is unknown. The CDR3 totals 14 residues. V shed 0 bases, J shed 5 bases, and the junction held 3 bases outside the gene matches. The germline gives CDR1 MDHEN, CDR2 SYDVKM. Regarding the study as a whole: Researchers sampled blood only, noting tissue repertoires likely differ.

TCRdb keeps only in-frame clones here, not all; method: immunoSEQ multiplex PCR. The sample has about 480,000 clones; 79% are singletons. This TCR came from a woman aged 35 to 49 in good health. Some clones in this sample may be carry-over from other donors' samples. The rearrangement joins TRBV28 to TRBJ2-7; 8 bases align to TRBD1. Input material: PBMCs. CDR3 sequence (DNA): TGTGCCAGCAGTTTATGGCAGGGGGCCAACGAGCAGTACTTC. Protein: CASSLWQGANEQYF. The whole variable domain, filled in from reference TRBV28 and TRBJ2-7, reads DVKVTQSSRYLVKRTGEKVFLECVQDMDHENMFWYRQDPGLGLRLIYFSYDVKMKEKGDIPEGYSVSREKKERFSLILESASTNQTSMYLCASSLWQGANEQYFGPGTRLTVT.